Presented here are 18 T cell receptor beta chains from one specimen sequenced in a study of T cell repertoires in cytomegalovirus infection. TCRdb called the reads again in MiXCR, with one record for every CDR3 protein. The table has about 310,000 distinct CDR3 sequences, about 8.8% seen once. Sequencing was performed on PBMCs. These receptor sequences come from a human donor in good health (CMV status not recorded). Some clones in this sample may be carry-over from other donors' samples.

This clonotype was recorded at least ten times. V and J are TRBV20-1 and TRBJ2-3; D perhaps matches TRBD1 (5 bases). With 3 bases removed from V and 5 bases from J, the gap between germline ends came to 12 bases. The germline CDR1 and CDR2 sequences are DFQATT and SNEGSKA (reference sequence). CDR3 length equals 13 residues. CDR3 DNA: TGCAGTGCTAGTCCAGGGCCCGGAGATACGCAGTATTTT. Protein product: CSASPGPGDTQYF.

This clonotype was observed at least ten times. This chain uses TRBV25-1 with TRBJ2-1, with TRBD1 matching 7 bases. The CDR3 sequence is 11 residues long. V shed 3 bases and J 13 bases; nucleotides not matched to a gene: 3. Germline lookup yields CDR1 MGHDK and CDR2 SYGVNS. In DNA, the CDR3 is TGTGCCAGCAGTGACCGGGACAGCCAGTTCTTC. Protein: CASSDRDSQFF. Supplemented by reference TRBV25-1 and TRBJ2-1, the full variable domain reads EADIYQTPRYLVIGTGKKITLECSQTMGHDKMYWYQQDPGMELHLIHYSYGVNSTEKGDLSSESTVSRIRTEHFPLTLESARPSHTSQYLCASSDRDSQFFGPGTRLTVL.

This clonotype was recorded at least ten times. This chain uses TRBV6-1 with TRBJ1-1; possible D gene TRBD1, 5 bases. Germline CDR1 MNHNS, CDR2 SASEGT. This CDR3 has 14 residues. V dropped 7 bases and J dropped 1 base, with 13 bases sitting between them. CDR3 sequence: CASTAPQGNTEAFF. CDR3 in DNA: TGTGCCAGCACCGCCCCTCAGGGGAACACTGAAGCTTTCTTT.

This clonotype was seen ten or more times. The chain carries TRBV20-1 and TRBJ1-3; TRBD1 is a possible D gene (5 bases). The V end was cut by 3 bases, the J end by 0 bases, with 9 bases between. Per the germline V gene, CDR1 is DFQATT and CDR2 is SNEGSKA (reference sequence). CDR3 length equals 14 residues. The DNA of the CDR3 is TGCAGTGCTAGTGAGGGGAGCTCTGGAAACACCATATATTTT. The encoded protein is CSASEGSSGNTIYF.

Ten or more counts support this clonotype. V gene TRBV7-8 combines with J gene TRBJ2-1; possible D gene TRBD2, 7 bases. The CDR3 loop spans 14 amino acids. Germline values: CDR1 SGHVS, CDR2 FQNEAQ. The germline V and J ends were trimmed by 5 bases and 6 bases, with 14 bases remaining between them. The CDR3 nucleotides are TGTGCCAGCAGCCTAGGGGGGGTTCGCAATGAGCAGTTCTTC. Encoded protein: CASSLGGVRNEQFF.

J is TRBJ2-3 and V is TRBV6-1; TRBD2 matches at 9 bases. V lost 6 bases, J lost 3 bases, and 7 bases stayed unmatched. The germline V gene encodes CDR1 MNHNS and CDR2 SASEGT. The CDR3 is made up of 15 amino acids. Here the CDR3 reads CASSPAGGWTDTQYF. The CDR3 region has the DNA TGTGCCAGCAGCCCAGCGGGGGGTTGGACAGATACGCAGTATTTT.

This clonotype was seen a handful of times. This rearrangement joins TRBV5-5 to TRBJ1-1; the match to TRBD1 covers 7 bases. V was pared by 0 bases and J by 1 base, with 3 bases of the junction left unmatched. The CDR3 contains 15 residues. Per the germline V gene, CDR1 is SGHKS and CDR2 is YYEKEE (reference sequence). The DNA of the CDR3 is TGTGCCAGCAGCTTGGTGGGGGACAGGAACACTGAAGCTTTCTTT. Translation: CASSLVGDRNTEAFF.

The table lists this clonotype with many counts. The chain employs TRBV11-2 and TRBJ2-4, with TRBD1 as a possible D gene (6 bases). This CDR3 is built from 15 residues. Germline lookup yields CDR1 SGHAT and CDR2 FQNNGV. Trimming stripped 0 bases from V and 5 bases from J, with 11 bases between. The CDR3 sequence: CASSLDARGENIQYF. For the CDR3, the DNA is TGTGCCAGCAGCTTAGATGCCAGGGGCGAAAACATTCAGTACTTC.

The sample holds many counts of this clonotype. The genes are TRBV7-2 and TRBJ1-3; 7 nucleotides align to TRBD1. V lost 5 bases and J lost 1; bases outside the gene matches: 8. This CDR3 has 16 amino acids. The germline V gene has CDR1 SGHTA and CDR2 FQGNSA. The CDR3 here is CASSNRDSFSGNTIYF. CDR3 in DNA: TGTGCCAGCAGCAACCGGGACAGTTTTTCTGGAAACACCATATATTTT.

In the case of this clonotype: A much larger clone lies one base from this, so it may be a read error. The CDR3 is CASRAGTSNTGELFF. The DNA of the CDR3 is TGTGCCAGCAGAGCCGGGACCTCTAACACCGGGGAGCTGTTTTTT. The chain uses TRBV6-8 and TRBJ2-2; D tentatively fits TRBD1 or TRBD2 (5 bases each). Germline CDR1 and CDR2: MNHGY and SAAAGT. CDR3 length: 15 residues. Trimming pared 6 bases from V and 2 bases from J, leaving 13 bases between.

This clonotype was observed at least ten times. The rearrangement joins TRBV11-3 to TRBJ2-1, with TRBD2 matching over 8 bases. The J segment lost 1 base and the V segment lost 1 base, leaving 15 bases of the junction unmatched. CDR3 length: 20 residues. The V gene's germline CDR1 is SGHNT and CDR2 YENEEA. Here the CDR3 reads CASSLGPFGGARGSYNEQFF. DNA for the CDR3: TGTGCCAGCAGCTTAGGGCCCTTCGGGGGGGCCCGAGGTTCCTACAATGAGCAGTTCTTC.

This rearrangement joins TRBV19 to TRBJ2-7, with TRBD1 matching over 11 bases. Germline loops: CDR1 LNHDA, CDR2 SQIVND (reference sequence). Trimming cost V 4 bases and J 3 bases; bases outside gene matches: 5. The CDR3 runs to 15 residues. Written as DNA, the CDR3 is TGTGCCAGTAGTAATGGACAGGGGGCGAGCTACGAGCAGTACTTC. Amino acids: CASSNGQGASYEQYF.

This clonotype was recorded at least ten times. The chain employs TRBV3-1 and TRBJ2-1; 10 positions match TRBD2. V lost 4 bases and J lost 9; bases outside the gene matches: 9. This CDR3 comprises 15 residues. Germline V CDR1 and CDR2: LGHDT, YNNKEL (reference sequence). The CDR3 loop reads CASSPYSGGAGEQFF. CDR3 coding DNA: TGTGCCAGCAGCCCTTACAGCGGGGGGGCCGGTGAGCAGTTCTTC.

In DNA, the CDR3 is TGTGCCAGCAGTTACTCATTGAACAGTAACACTGAAGCTTTCTTT. Translating it yields CASSYSLNSNTEAFF. This rearrangement joins TRBV6-5 to TRBJ1-1, with D unresolved. This CDR3 is 15 amino acids long. Germline CDR1 and CDR2: MNHEY and SVGAGI. Trimming removed 0 bases from V and 2 bases from J, with 10 bases in between.

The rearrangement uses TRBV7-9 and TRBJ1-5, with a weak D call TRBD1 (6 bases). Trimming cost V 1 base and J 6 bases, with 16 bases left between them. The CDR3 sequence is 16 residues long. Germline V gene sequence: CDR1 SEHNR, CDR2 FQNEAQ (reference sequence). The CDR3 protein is CASSLGGARNGQPQHF. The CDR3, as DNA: TGTGCCAGCAGCTTAGGGGGGGCTCGGAATGGTCAGCCCCAGCATTTT.

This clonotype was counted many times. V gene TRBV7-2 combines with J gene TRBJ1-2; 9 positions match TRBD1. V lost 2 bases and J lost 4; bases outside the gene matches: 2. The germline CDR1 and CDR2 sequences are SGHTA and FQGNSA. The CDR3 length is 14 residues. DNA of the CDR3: TGTGCCAGCAGCTTAACGGACAGGGGCTATGGCTACACCTTC. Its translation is CASSLTDRGYGYTF.

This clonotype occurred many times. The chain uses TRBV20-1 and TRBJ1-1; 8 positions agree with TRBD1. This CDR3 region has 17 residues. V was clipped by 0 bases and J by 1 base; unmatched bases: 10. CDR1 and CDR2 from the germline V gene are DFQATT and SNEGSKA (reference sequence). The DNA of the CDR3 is TGCAGTGCTAGAGATTGGGGGAAACAGGGGGGGAACACTGAAGCTTTCTTT. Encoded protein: CSARDWGKQGGNTEAFF.

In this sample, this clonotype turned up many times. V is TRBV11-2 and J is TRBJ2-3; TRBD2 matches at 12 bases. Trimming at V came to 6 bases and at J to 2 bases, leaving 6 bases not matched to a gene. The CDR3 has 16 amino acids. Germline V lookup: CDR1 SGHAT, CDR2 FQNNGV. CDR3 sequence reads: CASSLAGGPITDTQYF. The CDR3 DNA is TGTGCCAGCAGTCTAGCGGGGGGGCCGATCACAGATACGCAGTATTTT.